The clone carrying this T cell receptor (beta chain) is called medium-sized (0.01 to 0.1%) based on its frequency. Its antigen is not identified. The CDR3 has 15 residues. CDR1 is DFQATT and CDR2 is SNEGSKA in the germline V gene (reference sequence). TRB amplification used around 270 ng of peripheral blood genomic DNA. The sample originates from a study of T cell clusters in autoimmune cytopenias. Whole-study results and caveats: The T cell clusters came from computational analysis alone and lack functional validation.

TRB was amplified by touch-down multiplex PCR, primer pools A and B combined. Reprocessing the multiplex PCR reads, TCRdb reports a single entry for every CDR3 protein and omits DNA. Its clone listing holds under 9,500 distinct CDR3 sequences. V usage is TRBV20-1 and J usage is TRBJ2-3; the TCRdb D gene call, TRBD2, has no DNA to confirm it. The origin of this receptor is a human donor with an autoimmune cytopenia or autoimmune hepatitis (not recorded which). The specimen was peripheral blood. The CDR3 reads CSATGGTIKTDTQYF.